Listed below are T cell receptor beta chains from one sample, sequenced in a study of blood T cell repertoires in COVID-19. Using immunoSEQ multiplex PCR, the repertoire was profiled, and TCRdb retains in-frame clones only, with some absent. The sample lists around 92,000 clones, around 88% occurring once. The sequenced sample consisted of peripheral blood. The receptors were gathered from a human donor in a cohort sampled during active COVID-19. The CDR3 runs from the conserved cysteine through the conserved F or W. D genes are given only for firm matches. Size values are once, few and many counts, or a class for expanded clones, and some rows have none.

V gene: TRBV7-9
D gene: TRBD1
J gene: TRBJ2-5
clone size: NA
CDR3 DNA: TGTGCCAGCAGCCCGATGGGCGACAGGGGGAGGGAGACCCAGTACTTC
CDR3 protein: CASSPMGDRGRETQYF

V gene: TRBV24-1
D gene: TRBD2
J gene: TRBJ2-2
clone size: NA
CDR3 DNA: TGTGCCACCAGTGAACGACTAGCGGGAGTATCTACCGGGGAGCTGTTTTTT
CDR3 protein: CATSERLAGVSTGELFF

V gene: TRBV2
D gene: NA
J gene: TRBJ1-2
clone size: NA
CDR3 DNA: TGTGCCAGCAGTGAATTCGGGGGGCGGGGGGGCTACACCTTC
CDR3 protein: CASSEFGGRGGYTF

V gene: TRBV4-3
D gene: TRBD1
J gene: TRBJ1-4
clone size: NA
CDR3 DNA: TGCGCCAGCAGCAAAGACCCCACAGGGGATAATGAAAAACTGTTTTTT
CDR3 protein: CASSKDPTGDNEKLFF

V gene: TRBV7-8
D gene: NA
J gene: TRBJ2-7
clone size: NA
CDR3 DNA: TGTGCCAGCAGCTTAACGACAGCCTACGAGCAGTACTTC
CDR3 protein: CASSLTTAYEQYF

V gene: TRBV9
D gene: NA
J gene: TRBJ1-2
clone size: once
CDR3 DNA: TGTGCCAGCAGCGTAGAGTCTCTTCCGGCTAACTATGGCTACACCTTC
CDR3 protein: CASSVESLPANYGYTF

V gene: TRBV4-1
D gene: NA
J gene: TRBJ2-7
clone size: NA
CDR3 DNA: TGCGCCAGCAGCCAAGAGTCAGTTTCGTCGTACGAGCAGTACTTC
CDR3 protein: CASSQESVSSYEQYF

V gene: TRBV12-3/TRBV12-4
D gene: TRBD1
J gene: TRBJ1-4
clone size: NA
CDR3 DNA: TGTGCCAGCAGTTTGGACAGGGGGTTACCACTGTTTTTT
CDR3 protein: CASSLDRGLPLFF

V gene: TRBV9
D gene: TRBD2
J gene: TRBJ2-7
clone size: NA
CDR3 DNA: TGTGCCAGCAGCGTAGAGGGAGAAGCGGGAGGGTACGAGCAGTACTTC
CDR3 protein: CASSVEGEAGGYEQYF

V gene: TRBV5-1
D gene: TRBD2
J gene: TRBJ2-1
clone size: NA
CDR3 DNA: TGCGCCAGCAGCTATCTCCTTAGCGGGGGTGGAGATGAGCAGTTCTTC
CDR3 protein: CASSYLLSGGGDEQFF

V gene: TRBV7-3
D gene: TRBD1
J gene: TRBJ1-1
clone size: NA
CDR3 DNA: TGTGCCAGCAGTTTCACAGGGGTCTCTGAAGCTTTCTTT
CDR3 protein: CASSFTGVSEAFF

V gene: TRBV9
D gene: TRBD1
J gene: TRBJ2-7
clone size: NA
CDR3 DNA: TGTGCCAGCAGCGTAGGAGACAGGGTCTACGAGCAGTACTTC
CDR3 protein: CASSVGDRVYEQYF

V gene: TRBV12-3/TRBV12-4
D gene: TRBD1
J gene: TRBJ2-3
clone size: NA
CDR3 DNA: TGTGCCAGCAGTCAGGGGGCAGATACGCAGTATTTT
CDR3 protein: CASSQGADTQYF

V gene: TRBV6-5
D gene: NA
J gene: TRBJ2-2
clone size: once
CDR3 DNA: TGTGCCAGCAGCGTCGGACAAACCGGGGAGCTGTTTTTT
CDR3 protein: CASSVGQTGELFF

V gene: TRBV7-8
D gene: NA
J gene: TRBJ2-7
clone size: NA
CDR3 DNA: TGTGCCAGCAGCTTAGGAGGCAACTACGAGCAGTACTTC
CDR3 protein: CASSLGGNYEQYF

V gene: TRBV23-1
D gene: TRBD1
J gene: TRBJ2-5
clone size: NA
CDR3 DNA: TGCGCCACCCACCCCCACAGGGGGATAGTTGGGACCCAGTACTTC
CDR3 protein: CATHPHRGIVGTQYF

V gene: TRBV5-6
D gene: NA
J gene: TRBJ2-7
clone size: NA
CDR3 DNA: TGTGCCAGCAGCTCGCCAGGGGTTTCTAGCTACGAGCAGTACTTC
CDR3 protein: CASSSPGVSSYEQYF

V gene: TRBV27
D gene: NA
J gene: TRBJ2-5
clone size: NA
CDR3 DNA: TGTGCCAGCAGTCGAACAGGGTTTGTCCAAGAGACCCAGTACTTC
CDR3 protein: CASSRTGFVQETQYF

V gene: TRBV29-1
D gene: TRBD2
J gene: TRBJ2-7
clone size: NA
CDR3 DNA: TGCAGCGTTGGGACTAGAACATCCGGCGAGCAGTACTTC
CDR3 protein: CSVGTRTSGEQYF

V gene: TRBV12-5
D gene: NA
J gene: TRBJ2-6
clone size: NA
CDR3 DNA: TGTGCTAGTGGTTTGCTTCGGACAGCTTCTACCAACAGCTCTGGGGCCAACGTCCTGACTTTC
CDR3 protein: CASGLLRTASTNSSGANVLTF

V gene: TRBV5-4
D gene: TRBD2
J gene: TRBJ2-5
clone size: NA
CDR3 DNA: TGTGCCAGCAGCGCGGGACTAGCGGGGGCCTACCAAGAGACCCAGTACTTC
CDR3 protein: CASSAGLAGAYQETQYF

V gene: TRBV10-3
D gene: TRBD1
J gene: TRBJ2-1
clone size: NA
CDR3 DNA: TGTGCCATCAGCCCTCGGGACAGGGTGGGTGAGCAGTTCTTC
CDR3 protein: CAISPRDRVGEQFF

V gene: TRBV7-8
D gene: NA
J gene: TRBJ2-7
clone size: medium-sized
CDR3 DNA: TGTGCCAGCAGCTATGCGGGTATAGAGTACGAGCAGTACTTC
CDR3 protein: CASSYAGIEYEQYF

V gene: TRBV7-9
D gene: NA
J gene: TRBJ2-5
clone size: NA
CDR3 DNA: TGTGCCAGCAGCTGGGGGCGCGGTCCGAGAGACCCTAAGTACTTC
CDR3 protein: CASSWGRGPRDPKYF

V gene: TRBV9
D gene: NA
J gene: TRBJ2-5
clone size: NA
CDR3 DNA: TGTGCCAGCGCGAGGGGGGAGACCCAGTACTTC
CDR3 protein: CASARGETQYF

V gene: TRBV9
D gene: NA
J gene: TRBJ1-1
clone size: NA
CDR3 DNA: TGTGCCAGCAGCGTAGGTAACACCTACACTGAAGCTTTCTTT
CDR3 protein: CASSVGNTYTEAFF

V gene: TRBV3-1/TRBV3-2
D gene: TRBD2
J gene: TRBJ2-7
clone size: NA
CDR3 DNA: TGTGCCAGCAGCCAAAGCGGGAACGAGCAGTACTTC
CDR3 protein: CASSQSGNEQYF

V gene: TRBV5-1
D gene: NA
J gene: TRBJ1-5
clone size: NA
CDR3 DNA: TGCGCCAGCAGCTTTTCAGGGACAAGCAATCAGCCCCAGCATTTT
CDR3 protein: CASSFSGTSNQPQHF

V gene: TRBV28
D gene: NA
J gene: TRBJ2-1
clone size: NA
CDR3 DNA: TGTGCCAGCAACGGAGACAATGAGCAGTTCTTC
CDR3 protein: CASNGDNEQFF

V gene: TRBV2
D gene: NA
J gene: TRBJ2-4
clone size: NA
CDR3 DNA: TGTGCCACGAGGACGGGGGAAAACATTCAGTACTTC
CDR3 protein: CATRTGENIQYF

V gene: TRBV21-1
D gene: NA
J gene: TRBJ2-3
clone size: NA
CDR3 DNA: TGTGCCAGCAGCCGAGAGACAGAGAAAAACAATACTAGCACAGATACGCAGTATTTT
CDR3 protein: CASSRETEKNNTSTDTQYF

V gene: TRBV30
D gene: NA
J gene: TRBJ2-1
clone size: few
CDR3 DNA: TGTGCCTGGAGCTCAAAAATCCGGGGGAATGAGCAGTTCTTC
CDR3 protein: CAWSSKIRGNEQFF

V gene: TRBV10-2
D gene: TRBD1
J gene: TRBJ1-5
clone size: NA
CDR3 DNA: TGCGCCAGCAGTTCCGGGACAGGGTACAATCAGCCCCAGCATTTT
CDR3 protein: CASSSGTGYNQPQHF

V gene: TRBV3-1/TRBV3-2
D gene: NA
J gene: TRBJ2-4
clone size: NA
CDR3 DNA: TGTGCCAGCAGCCTTGGGACTGACGGTGGGGACAAAAACATTCAGTACTTC
CDR3 protein: CASSLGTDGGDKNIQYF

V gene: TRBV4-3
D gene: NA
J gene: TRBJ1-4
clone size: NA
CDR3 DNA: TGCGCCAGCAGCCCTTTGGACGGACATGAAAATGAAAAACTGTTTTTT
CDR3 protein: CASSPLDGHENEKLFF

V gene: TRBV20-1
D gene: TRBD2
J gene: TRBJ2-1
clone size: NA
CDR3 DNA: TGCAGTGCTAGTCCAGCGGGAGGGCTTGGGGTCGGGTTCTTC
CDR3 protein: CSASPAGGLGVGFF

V gene: TRBV19
D gene: NA
J gene: TRBJ1-1
clone size: NA
CDR3 DNA: TGTGCCAGTAGTATAAGGGAGGTCGCAACGAACACTGAAGCTTTCTTT
CDR3 protein: CASSIREVATNTEAFF

V gene: TRBV5-8
D gene: TRBD1
J gene: TRBJ2-1
clone size: NA
CDR3 DNA: TGTGCCAGCAGCCCCGGACAGGGAGGATACAATGAGCAGTTCTTC
CDR3 protein: CASSPGQGGYNEQFF

V gene: TRBV6-2/TRBV6-3
D gene: NA
J gene: TRBJ1-2
clone size: NA
CDR3 DNA: TGTGCCAGCAGTCCACAGCTATTTCGGGGAAGTTCTCGTGGCTACACCTTC
CDR3 protein: CASSPQLFRGSSRGYTF

V gene: TRBV30
D gene: TRBD1
J gene: TRBJ1-5
clone size: NA
CDR3 DNA: TGTGCCTGGGGACAGGATAGCAATCAGCCCCAGCATTTT
CDR3 protein: CAWGQDSNQPQHF

V gene: TRBV30
D gene: NA
J gene: TRBJ1-2
clone size: NA
CDR3 DNA: TGTGCCTGGAGTATTTCAGCTAACTATGGCTACACCTTC
CDR3 protein: CAWSISANYGYTF

V gene: TRBV5-1
D gene: NA
J gene: TRBJ2-3
clone size: NA
CDR3 DNA: TGCGCCAGCAGCTTAGGGGGCACAGATACGCAGTATTTT
CDR3 protein: CASSLGGTDTQYF

V gene: TRBV6-5
D gene: NA
J gene: TRBJ1-4
clone size: NA
CDR3 DNA: TGTGCCAGCAAAAGGGGTGAAAAACTGTTTTTT
CDR3 protein: CASKRGEKLFF

V gene: TRBV6-5
D gene: NA
J gene: TRBJ2-2
clone size: NA
CDR3 DNA: TGTGCCAGCAGTTACTCGATAACAGCTGTGACCGGGGAGCTGTTTTTT
CDR3 protein: CASSYSITAVTGELFF

V gene: TRBV6-6
D gene: TRBD2
J gene: TRBJ2-1
clone size: NA
CDR3 DNA: TGTGCCAGCAGTCCGGGACTAGCGGGAGTACATGAGCAGTTCTTC
CDR3 protein: CASSPGLAGVHEQFF

V gene: TRBV5-1
D gene: NA
J gene: TRBJ2-7
clone size: NA
CDR3 DNA: TGCGCCAGCGGAGGAGAATACGAGCAGTACTTC
CDR3 protein: CASGGEYEQYF

V gene: TRBV19
D gene: TRBD1
J gene: TRBJ2-1
clone size: NA
CDR3 DNA: TGTGCCAGTAGACAGGGGGCATCTGAGCAGTTCTTC
CDR3 protein: CASRQGASEQFF

V gene: TRBV9
D gene: TRBD2
J gene: TRBJ2-3
clone size: NA
CDR3 DNA: TGTGCCAGCAGCGTAGCTACTAGCGGGGGGCGCACAGATACGCAGTATTTT
CDR3 protein: CASSVATSGGRTDTQYF

V gene: TRBV5-4
D gene: TRBD1
J gene: TRBJ1-6
clone size: NA
CDR3 DNA: TGTGCCAGCAGCTGGGACAGGGGTGACTCACCCCTCCACTTT
CDR3 protein: CASSWDRGDSPLHF

V gene: TRBV7-8
D gene: NA
J gene: TRBJ2-6
clone size: NA
CDR3 DNA: TGTGCCAGCAGCCCAGTGGGGGGTGCTGGGGCCAACGTCCTGACTTTC
CDR3 protein: CASSPVGGAGANVLTF

V gene: TRBV5-6
D gene: NA
J gene: TRBJ2-3
clone size: NA
CDR3 DNA: TGTGCCAGCAGCTTCAGGCGCGGGAACGCAGATACGCAGTATTTT
CDR3 protein: CASSFRRGNADTQYF

V gene: TRBV28
D gene: TRBD1
J gene: TRBJ2-7
clone size: NA
CDR3 DNA: TGTGCCAGCAAGAAGGGACAGGGGGCTCGGTACGAGCAGTACTTC
CDR3 protein: CASKKGQGARYEQYF

V gene: TRBV15
D gene: TRBD1
J gene: TRBJ1-3
clone size: NA
CDR3 DNA: TGTGCCACCAGCAGTGAAACACAGGGGTATGGAAACACCATATATTTT
CDR3 protein: CATSSETQGYGNTIYF

V gene: TRBV9
D gene: NA
J gene: TRBJ2-7
clone size: NA
CDR3 DNA: TGTGCCAGCAGCGTTACGGGACACCAAAGCTCCTACGAGCAGTACTTC
CDR3 protein: CASSVTGHQSSYEQYF

V gene: TRBV27
D gene: TRBD2
J gene: TRBJ2-3
clone size: few
CDR3 DNA: TGTGCCAGCAGCGTAACCGCGGGGGGCCCAGATACGCAGTATTTT
CDR3 protein: CASSVTAGGPDTQYF

V gene: TRBV6-2/TRBV6-3
D gene: NA
J gene: TRBJ1-1
clone size: NA
CDR3 DNA: TGTGCCAGCAGTTATGGGAGGGGCGCCACTGAAGCTTTCTTT
CDR3 protein: CASSYGRGATEAFF

V gene: TRBV7-8
D gene: TRBD2
J gene: TRBJ2-2
clone size: NA
CDR3 DNA: TGTGCCAGCAGCCTGGGACTAGCGGGGGTGAACACCGGGGAGCTGTTTTTT
CDR3 protein: CASSLGLAGVNTGELFF

V gene: TRBV30
D gene: NA
J gene: TRBJ1-2
clone size: NA
CDR3 DNA: TGTGCCTGGAGTGCACGGGGGACTAACTATGGCTACACCTTC
CDR3 protein: CAWSARGTNYGYTF

V gene: TRBV14
D gene: NA
J gene: TRBJ2-1
clone size: NA
CDR3 DNA: TGTGCCAGCAGCCACCGACTATCATACAATGAGCAGTTCTTC
CDR3 protein: CASSHRLSYNEQFF